This record concerns one T cell receptor (beta chain) sequence. This sample stems from a study of CD8 T cells in Susac syndrome. CD8+ and CD4+ T cells from blood underwent TCR beta sequencing. Isolation of CD8+ and CD4+ T cells was performed negatively, whereas enrichment of TEMRA cells was done by FACS. Reverse transcription of roughly 0.5 to 1 ug RNA used random hexamers. The authors amplified TCR beta CDR3 across 54 Vbeta and 13 Jbeta using immunoSEQ multiplex PCR. TCRdb itself ran the immunoSEQ multiplex PCR reads through MiXCR, one entry per CDR3 protein. This table holds some 260,000 distinct CDR3 sequences, more than 75% found once. Germline V CDR1 and CDR2: SGHKS, YYEKEE (reference sequence). Unmatched junction bases numbered 6, after V lost 2 bases and J lost 1 base. CDR3 length: 17 residues.

The receptor was isolated from a human donor with multiple sclerosis. Specimen: CD8+ T cells from PBMCs. The V gene is TRBV5-5, the J gene TRBJ2-1; 10 bases are shared with TRBD2. CDR3 in amino acids: CASSLAGGPSSYNEQFF. The CDR3 nucleotides are TGTGCCAGCAGCTTAGCGGGAGGGCCCTCGTCCTACAATGAGCAGTTCTTC.